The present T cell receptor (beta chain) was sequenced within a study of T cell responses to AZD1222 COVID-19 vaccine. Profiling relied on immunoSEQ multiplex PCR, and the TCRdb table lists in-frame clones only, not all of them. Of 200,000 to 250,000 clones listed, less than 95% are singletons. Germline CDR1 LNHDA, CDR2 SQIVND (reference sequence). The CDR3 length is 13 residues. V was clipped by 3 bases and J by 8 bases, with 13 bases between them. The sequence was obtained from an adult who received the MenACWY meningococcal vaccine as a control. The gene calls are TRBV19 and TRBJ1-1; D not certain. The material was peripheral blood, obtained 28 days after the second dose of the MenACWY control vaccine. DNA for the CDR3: TGTGCCAGTAGTATGGAGGAACAGTACGAAGCTTTCTTT. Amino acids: CASSMEEQYEAFF.